The rows below give T cell receptor beta chains drawn from one sample of a study of beta chain features in type 1 diabetes. Libraries were prepared by immunoSEQ multiplex PCR; TCRdb keeps only in-frame clonotypes and omits some of them. The data contain more than 110,000 clones, 6.9% of them singletons. Sequenced input: central memory CD4+ T cells from blood. These receptors were taken from a woman aged 25-40 years in good health. CDR3s leave out the opening cysteine and the closing phenylalanine or tryptophan.

CDR3 protein	V gene	J gene
ASSAPGTIYNEQF	TRBV11-1	TRBJ2-1
ASSRSGRREETQY	TRBV18	TRBJ2-5
ASSFSGRALNEQF	TRBV7-9	TRBJ2-1
ASSLGRRAYEQY	TRBV5-4	TRBJ2-7
SASSGAGYT	TRBV20-1	TRBJ1-2
AWSGTTQGGQPQH	TRBV30	TRBJ1-5
ASRQRTGQQPQH	TRBV6-5	TRBJ1-5
ASSSASETQY	TRBV27	TRBJ2-5
ATKLGTGRDIQY	TRBV19	TRBJ2-4
ASHRRGEKLF	TRBV6-1	TRBJ1-4
ASSGRPGLAAF	TRBV7-2	TRBJ2-1
ASSLTQGLAGGGETQY	TRBV28	TRBJ2-5
ASTQFPRRENIQY	TRBV7-2	TRBJ2-4
ASSEQGNQPQH	TRBV6-4	TRBJ1-5
AWSSTGKETQY	TRBV30	TRBJ2-5
ASSRRTSGNNEQF	TRBV28	TRBJ2-1
ASRSQGAAYEQY	TRBV28	TRBJ2-7
SVEAYGGVAF	TRBV29-1	TRBJ1-1
ASRPTSDQGTGELF	TRBV5-5	TRBJ2-2
ASSPLEGGSEAF	TRBV18	TRBJ1-1
ASSRAPGSGANVLT	TRBV5-1	TRBJ2-6
AWSGQVTYEQY	TRBV30	TRBJ2-7
ACRTGDDMGKLF	TRBV30	TRBJ1-4
ASSVDEAGRAQY	TRBV5-5	TRBJ2-5
ASSFGNGTRRKGAF	TRBV5-4	TRBJ1-1
ASSQVGPVNEKLF	TRBV4-3	TRBJ1-4
ASSFRPDSDTQY	TRBV6-6	TRBJ2-3
ASSSGDSRVEQY	TRBV5-1	TRBJ2-7
ATSPHGDAGQPQH	TRBV15	TRBJ1-5
ASSLHNRTTEAF	TRBV7-7	TRBJ1-1
SVTGLAGEGQY	TRBV29-1	TRBJ2-7
SVVLGSVGETQY	TRBV29-1	TRBJ2-5
ASSLEDSATEQF	TRBV7-2	TRBJ2-1
ASRAQGDSSYEQY	TRBV7-2	TRBJ2-7
ASRRQGINYGYT	TRBV27	TRBJ1-2